This T cell receptor (beta chain) was sequenced in a study of shared clonotypes between healthy human individuals. Study information: The plates for each donor numbered three CD4 naive, three CD4 memory, two CD8 naive and one CD8 memory.

About this clone itself: Its antigen remains unidentified.

Study conclusions and caveats: Sampling was confined to blood; repertoires within tissues likely differ.

Per the study methods: ImmunoSEQ sequences covered only the junction and lacked quality scores; filtering therefore differed. TCRdb's table, derived via immunoSEQ multiplex PCR, lists solely in-frame clones and lacks some. V and J calls and clone size are those listed in that table; D and trimming were worked out from the DNA. The table has some 1.5 million clones, around 97% seen once; the top ten hold approximately 1.2%. Trimming cost V 1 base and J 0 bases, with 14 bases left between them. The CDR3 runs 17 residues. Germline assignment: CDR1 SEHNR and CDR2 FQNEAQ (reference sequence). The sample was naive CD4+ T cells sorted from blood. Documented subset: CD45RA+ positively selected. The sequence was obtained from a man aged 25 to 40 in good health. The chain combines TRBV7-9 with TRBJ2-3; D gene uncertain. DNA for the CDR3: TGTGCCAGCAGCTTAGAGACCACATCAGCAAGCACAGATACGCAGTATTTT. Residues: CASSLETTSASTDTQYF.